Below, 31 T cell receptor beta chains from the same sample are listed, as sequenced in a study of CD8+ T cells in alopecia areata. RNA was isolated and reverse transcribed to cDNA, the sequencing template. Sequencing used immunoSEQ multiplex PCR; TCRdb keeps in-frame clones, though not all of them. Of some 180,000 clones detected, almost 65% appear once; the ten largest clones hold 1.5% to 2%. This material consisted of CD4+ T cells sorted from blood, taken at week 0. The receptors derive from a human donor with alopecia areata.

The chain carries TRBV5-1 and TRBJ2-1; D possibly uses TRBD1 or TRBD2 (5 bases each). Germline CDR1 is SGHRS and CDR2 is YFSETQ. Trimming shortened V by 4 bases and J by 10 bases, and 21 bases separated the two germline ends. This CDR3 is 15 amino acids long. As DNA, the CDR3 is TGCGCCAGCAGCCTCGGTTCTGGGGCGGGTTTGGAGCAGTTCTTC. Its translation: CASSLGSGAGLEQFF.

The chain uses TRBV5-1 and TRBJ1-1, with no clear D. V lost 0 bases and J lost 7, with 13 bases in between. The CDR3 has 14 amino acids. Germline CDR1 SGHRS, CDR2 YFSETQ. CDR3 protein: CASSLGGGGGEAFF. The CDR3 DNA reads TGCGCCAGCAGCTTGGGGGGAGGAGGAGGTGAAGCTTTCTTT.

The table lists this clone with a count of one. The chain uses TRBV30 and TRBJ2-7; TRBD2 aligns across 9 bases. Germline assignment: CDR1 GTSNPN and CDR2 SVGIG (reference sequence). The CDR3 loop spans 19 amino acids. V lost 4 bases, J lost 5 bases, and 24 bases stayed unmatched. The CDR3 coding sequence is TGTGCCTGGAATCACGGGGTGGTAGCGGGGGCGCCCTCGGAGGACGAGCAGTACTTC. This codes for CAWNHGVVAGAPSEDEQYF.

The CDR3 protein is CASSTTGWADTQYF. The CDR3 nucleotides are TGCGCCAGCAGCACGACAGGGTGGGCAGATACGCAGTATTTT. The chain carries TRBV5-1 and TRBJ2-3, with 7 bases fitting TRBD1. This CDR3 contains 14 residues. The germline gives CDR1 SGHRS, CDR2 YFSETQ. The ends lost 4 bases at V and 4 bases at J; junction bases unmatched: 6.

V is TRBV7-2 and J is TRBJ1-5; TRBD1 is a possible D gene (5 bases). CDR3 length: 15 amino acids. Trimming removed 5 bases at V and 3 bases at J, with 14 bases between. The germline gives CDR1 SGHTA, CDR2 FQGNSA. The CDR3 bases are TGTGCCAGCAGCGGGGATTTAGGACACAATCAGCCCCAGCATTTT. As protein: CASSGDLGHNQPQHF.

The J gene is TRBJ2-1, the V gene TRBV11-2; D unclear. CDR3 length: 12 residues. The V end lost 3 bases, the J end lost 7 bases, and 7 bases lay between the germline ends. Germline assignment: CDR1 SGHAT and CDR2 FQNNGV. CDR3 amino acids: CASSFFVNEQFF. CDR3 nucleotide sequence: TGTGCCAGCAGCTTCTTCGTTAATGAGCAGTTCTTC.

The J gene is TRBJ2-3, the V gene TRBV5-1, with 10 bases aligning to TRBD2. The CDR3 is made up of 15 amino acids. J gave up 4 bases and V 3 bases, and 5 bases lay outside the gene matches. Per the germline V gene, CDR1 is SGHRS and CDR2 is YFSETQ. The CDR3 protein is CASSSQTSGADTQYF. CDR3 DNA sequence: TGCGCCAGCAGCTCACAAACTAGCGGGGCAGATACGCAGTATTTT. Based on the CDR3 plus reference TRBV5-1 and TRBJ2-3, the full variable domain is KAGVTQTPRYLIKTRGQQVTLSCSPISGHRSVSWYQQTPGQGLQFLFEYFSETQRNKGNFPGRFSGRQFSNSRSEMNVSTLELGDSALYLCASSSQTSGADTQYFGPGTRLTVL.

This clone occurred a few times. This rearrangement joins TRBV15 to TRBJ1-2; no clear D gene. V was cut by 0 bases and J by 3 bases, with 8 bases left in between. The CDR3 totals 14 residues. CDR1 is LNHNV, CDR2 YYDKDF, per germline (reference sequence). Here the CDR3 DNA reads TGTGCCACCAGCAGAGATCTAACAGACTATGGCTACACCTTC. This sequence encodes CATSRDLTDYGYTF.

CDR3 protein: CASSESGGASKNIQYF. The CDR3 DNA reads as TGTGCCAGCAGTGAAAGCGGGGGGGCTTCCAAAAACATTCAGTACTTC. V is TRBV27 and J is TRBJ2-4, with 10 nucleotides matching TRBD2. The CDR3 contains 16 residues. The V and J ends lost 5 bases and 2 bases, in that order; junction bases with no gene match: 6. The germline V gene has CDR1 MNHEY and CDR2 SMNVEV (reference sequence).

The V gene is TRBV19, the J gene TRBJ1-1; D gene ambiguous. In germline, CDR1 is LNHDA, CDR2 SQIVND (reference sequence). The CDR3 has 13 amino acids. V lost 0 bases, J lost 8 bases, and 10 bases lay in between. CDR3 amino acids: CASSIDRSGEAFF. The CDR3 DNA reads TGTGCCAGTAGTATAGACCGTTCGGGAGAAGCTTTCTTT.

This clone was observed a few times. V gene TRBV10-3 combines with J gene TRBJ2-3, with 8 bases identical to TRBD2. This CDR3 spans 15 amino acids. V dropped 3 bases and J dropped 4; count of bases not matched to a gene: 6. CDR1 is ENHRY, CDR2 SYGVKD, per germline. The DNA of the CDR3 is TGTGCCATCAGTGACGTCGGGGGGGGGTCAGATACGCAGTATTTT. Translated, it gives CAISDVGGGSDTQYF.

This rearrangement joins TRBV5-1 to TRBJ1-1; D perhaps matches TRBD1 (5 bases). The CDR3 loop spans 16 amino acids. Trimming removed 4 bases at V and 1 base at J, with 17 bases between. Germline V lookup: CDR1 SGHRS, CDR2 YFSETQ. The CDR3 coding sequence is TGCGCCAGCAGCCATCATCACCAGGGAGGGAACACTGAAGCTTTCTTT. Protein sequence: CASSHHHQGGNTEAFF.

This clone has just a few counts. CDR3 sequence reads: CSATGTGNTEAFF. The DNA of the CDR3 is TGCAGCGCCACCGGGACAGGGAACACTGAAGCTTTCTTT. V usage is TRBV29-1 and J usage is TRBJ1-1; 8 bases align to TRBD1. The CDR3 contains 13 residues. V lost 7 bases to trimming and J lost 1 base; unmatched junction nucleotides: 5. The germline V gene has CDR1 SQVTM and CDR2 ANQGSEA.

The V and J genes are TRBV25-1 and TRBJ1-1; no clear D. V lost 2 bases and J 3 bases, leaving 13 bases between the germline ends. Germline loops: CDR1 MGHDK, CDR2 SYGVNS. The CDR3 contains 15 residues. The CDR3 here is CASSEKKAGHTEAFF. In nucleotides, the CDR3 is TGTGCCAGCAGTGAAAAGAAGGCTGGGCACACTGAAGCTTTCTTT.

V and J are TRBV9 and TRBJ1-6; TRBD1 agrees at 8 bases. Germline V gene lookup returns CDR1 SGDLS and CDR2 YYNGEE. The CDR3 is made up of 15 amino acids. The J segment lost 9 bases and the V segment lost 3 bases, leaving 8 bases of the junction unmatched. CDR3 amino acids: CASSGDPGGSSPLHF. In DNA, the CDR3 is TGTGCCAGCAGCGGCGACCCAGGGGGCAGTTCACCCCTCCACTTT.

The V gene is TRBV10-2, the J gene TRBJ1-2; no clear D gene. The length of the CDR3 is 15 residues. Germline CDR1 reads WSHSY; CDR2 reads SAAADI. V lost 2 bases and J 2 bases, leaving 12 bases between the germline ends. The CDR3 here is CASSEKLRLNYGYTF. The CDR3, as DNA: TGCGCCAGCAGTGAGAAGTTAAGGCTAAACTATGGCTACACCTTC.

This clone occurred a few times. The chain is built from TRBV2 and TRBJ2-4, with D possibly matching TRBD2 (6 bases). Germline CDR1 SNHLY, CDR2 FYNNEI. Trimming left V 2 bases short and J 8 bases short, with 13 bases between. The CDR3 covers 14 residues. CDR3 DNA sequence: TGTGCCAGCAGTGAACAGGGACTTACGGACATTCAGTACTTC. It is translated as CASSEQGLTDIQYF.

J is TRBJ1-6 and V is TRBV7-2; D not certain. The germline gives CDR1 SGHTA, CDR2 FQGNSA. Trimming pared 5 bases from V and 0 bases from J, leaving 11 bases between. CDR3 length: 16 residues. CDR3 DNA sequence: TGTGCCAGCAGCCCATCCCCGAGCTCCTATAATTCACCCCTCCACTTT. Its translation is CASSPSPSSYNSPLHF.

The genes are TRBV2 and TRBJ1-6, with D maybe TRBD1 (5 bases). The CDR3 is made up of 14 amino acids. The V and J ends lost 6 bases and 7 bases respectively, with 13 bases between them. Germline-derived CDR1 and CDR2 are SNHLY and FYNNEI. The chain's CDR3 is CASRQVMRNSPLHF. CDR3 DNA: TGTGCCAGCAGACAGGTTATGCGAAATTCACCCCTCCACTTT.

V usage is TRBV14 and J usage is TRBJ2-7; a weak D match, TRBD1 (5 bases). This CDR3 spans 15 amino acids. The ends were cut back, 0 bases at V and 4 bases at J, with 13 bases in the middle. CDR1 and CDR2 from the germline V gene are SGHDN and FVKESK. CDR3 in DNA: TGTGCCAGCAGCCAAGAATGGCGACAGTTTTACGAGCAGTACTTC. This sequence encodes CASSQEWRQFYEQYF.

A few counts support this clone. CDR3 in amino acids: CASSLGPHEQYF. The CDR3 DNA sequence: TGTGCCAGCAGCTTAGGTCCGCACGAGCAGTACTTC. V is TRBV7-9 and J is TRBJ2-7, with no clear D. V shed 1 base and J shed 5 bases, with 6 bases lying between them. The CDR3 covers 12 residues. Germline V gene lookup returns CDR1 SEHNR and CDR2 FQNEAQ (reference sequence).

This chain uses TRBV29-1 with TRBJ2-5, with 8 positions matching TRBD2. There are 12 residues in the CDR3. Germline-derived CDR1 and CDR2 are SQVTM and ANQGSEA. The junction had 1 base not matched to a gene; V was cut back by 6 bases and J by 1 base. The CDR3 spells CSVAGVQETQYF. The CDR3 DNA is TGCAGCGTAGCGGGGGTCCAAGAGACCCAGTACTTC.

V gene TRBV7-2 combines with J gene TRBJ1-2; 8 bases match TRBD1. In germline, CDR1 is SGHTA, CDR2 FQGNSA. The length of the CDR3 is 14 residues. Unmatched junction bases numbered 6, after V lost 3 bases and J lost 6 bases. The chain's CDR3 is CASSFGQGFDGYTF. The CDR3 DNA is TGTGCCAGCAGCTTCGGACAGGGATTTGATGGCTACACCTTC.

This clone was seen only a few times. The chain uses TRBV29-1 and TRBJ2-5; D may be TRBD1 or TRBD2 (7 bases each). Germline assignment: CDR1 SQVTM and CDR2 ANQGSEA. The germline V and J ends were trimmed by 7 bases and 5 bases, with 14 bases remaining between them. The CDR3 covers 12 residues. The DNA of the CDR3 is TGCAGCGCCGGGGGGACAGCGGAGACCCAGTACTTC. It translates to CSAGGTAETQYF.

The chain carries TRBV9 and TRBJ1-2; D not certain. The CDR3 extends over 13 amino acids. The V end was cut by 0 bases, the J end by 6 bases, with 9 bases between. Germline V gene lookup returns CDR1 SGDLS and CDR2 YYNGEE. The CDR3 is CASSVDREHGYTF. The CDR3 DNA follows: TGTGCCAGCAGCGTAGATAGGGAGCATGGCTACACCTTC.

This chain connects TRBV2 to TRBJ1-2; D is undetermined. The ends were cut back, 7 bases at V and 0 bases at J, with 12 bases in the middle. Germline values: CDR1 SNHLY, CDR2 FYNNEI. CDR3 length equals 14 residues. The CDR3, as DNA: TGTGCCAGCAACGAGCAGTTAGCTAACTATGGCTACACCTTC. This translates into CASNEQLANYGYTF. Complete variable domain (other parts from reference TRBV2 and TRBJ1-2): EPEVTQTPSHQVTQMGQEVILRCVPISNHLYFYWYRQILGQKVEFLVSFYNNEISEKSEIFDDQFSVERPDGSNFTLKIRSTKLEDSAMYFCASNEQLANYGYTFGSGTRLTVV.

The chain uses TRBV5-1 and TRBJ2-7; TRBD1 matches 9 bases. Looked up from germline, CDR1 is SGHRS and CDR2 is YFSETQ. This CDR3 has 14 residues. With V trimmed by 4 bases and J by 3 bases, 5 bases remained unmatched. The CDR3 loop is CASSVGQGYYEQYF. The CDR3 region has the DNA TGCGCCAGCAGCGTGGGACAGGGTTACTACGAGCAGTACTTC.

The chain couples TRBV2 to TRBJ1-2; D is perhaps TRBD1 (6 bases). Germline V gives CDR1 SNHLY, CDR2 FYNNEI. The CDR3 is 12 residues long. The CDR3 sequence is CVTQGRPYGYTF. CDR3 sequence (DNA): TGTGTCACACAGGGTAGACCCTATGGCTACACCTTC.

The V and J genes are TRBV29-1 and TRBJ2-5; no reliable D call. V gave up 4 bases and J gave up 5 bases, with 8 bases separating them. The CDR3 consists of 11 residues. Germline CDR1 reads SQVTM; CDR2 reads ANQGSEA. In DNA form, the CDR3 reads TGCAGCGTTGGGACCGGCGAGACCCAGTACTTC. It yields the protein CSVGTGETQYF.

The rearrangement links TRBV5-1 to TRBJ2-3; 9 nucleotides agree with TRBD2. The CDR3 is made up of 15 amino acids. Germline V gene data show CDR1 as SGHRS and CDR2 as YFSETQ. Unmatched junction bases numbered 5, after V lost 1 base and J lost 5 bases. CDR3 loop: CASSLRGLALDTQYF. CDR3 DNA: TGCGCCAGCAGCTTGAGGGGACTAGCATTAGATACGCAGTATTTT.

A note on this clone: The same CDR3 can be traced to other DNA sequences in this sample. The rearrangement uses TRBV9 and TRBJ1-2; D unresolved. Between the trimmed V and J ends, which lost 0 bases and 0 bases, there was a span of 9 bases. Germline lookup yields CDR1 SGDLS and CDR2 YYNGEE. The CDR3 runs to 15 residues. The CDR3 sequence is CASSVGQETNYGYTF. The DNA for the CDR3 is TGTGCCAGCAGCGTAGGGCAGGAAACTAACTATGGCTACACCTTC. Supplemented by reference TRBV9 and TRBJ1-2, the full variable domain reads DSGVTQTPKHLITATGQRVTLRCSPRSGDLSVYWYQQSLDQGLQFLIQYYNGEERAKGNILERFSAQQFPDLHSELNLSSLELGDSALYFCASSVGQETNYGYTFGSGTRLTVV.